The 25 T cell receptor beta chains below come from one sample, sequenced in a study of T cell repertoires in ileal Crohn's disease (dated by TCRdb to the late 2010s). Library creation used the immunoSEQ multiplex PCR assay. The table was pulled from immuneACCESS by TCRdb, which kept in-frame rearrangements only. Such tables lose some clones; where checked, under half of the loss comes from unresolved V genes, and the rest has no known cause. The sample table shows about 18,000 clones, and more than 75% are seen once. The ten most abundant clones make up about 4% of the sample. The label giving this sample's time point can be read as: inflamed ileum from the surgical specimen. Material: ileal tissue. The receptors were gathered from an adult with Crohn's disease.

This chain connects TRBV19 to TRBJ1-1, with 9 nucleotides matching TRBD1. The CDR3 is 13 residues long. J was trimmed by 4 bases and V by 8 bases; bases with no gene match: 5. Germline V gives CDR1 LNHDA, CDR2 SQIVND (reference sequence). The CDR3 sequence is CASGDRAGTEAFF. For the CDR3, the DNA is TGTGCCAGTGGGGACAGGGCCGGCACTGAAGCTTTCTTT.

This clone was observed a few times. The chain employs TRBV27 and TRBJ2-5, with D unresolved. CDR1 and CDR2 from the germline V gene are MNHEY and SMNVEV (reference sequence). The length of the CDR3 is 16 residues. V was pared by 0 bases and J by 2 bases, with 13 bases between. The CDR3 region is CASSLSSGPTQETQYF. The CDR3 DNA reads TGTGCCAGCAGTTTATCTTCGGGCCCCACTCAAGAGACCCAGTACTTC.

This clone appeared a few times. The chain has TRBV18 and TRBJ2-5; D possibly uses TRBD1 or TRBD2 (5 bases each). The CDR3 runs 17 residues. Germline V gene sequence: CDR1 KGHSH, CDR2 LQKENI. Trimming shortened V by 0 bases and J by 5 bases, and 19 bases separated the two germline ends. The chain's CDR3 is CASSPPMGEDMGETQYF. Written as DNA, the CDR3 is TGTGCCAGCTCACCACCGATGGGAGAGGACATGGGGGAGACCCAGTACTTC.

V gene TRBV23-1 combines with J gene TRBJ2-3; perhaps TRBD1 as D (5 bases). TRBV23-1 is labeled an ORF, and its function is uncertain. Trimming removed 1 base from V and 2 bases from J, with 28 bases in between. This CDR3 contains 21 residues. DNA of the CDR3: TGCGCCAGCAGTCAATGGGTAAGGTCGAGAGTCGTAGGGGATTCCACAGATACGCAGTATTTT. Translated: CASSQWVRSRVVGDSTDTQYF.

The CDR3 is CASSLRDIYQPQHF. The CDR3 DNA follows: TGTGCCAGCAGCTTAAGGGACATCTATCAGCCCCAGCATTTT. V gene TRBV7-2 combines with J gene TRBJ1-5; perhaps TRBD1 as D (6 bases). Looked up from germline, CDR1 is SGHTA and CDR2 is FQGNSA. This CDR3 spans 14 amino acids. V shed 2 bases and J shed 5 bases, with 10 bases lying between them.

The V gene is TRBV28, the J gene TRBJ1-4; TRBD1 matches at 7 bases. The CDR3 consists of 15 residues. With V trimmed by 8 bases and J by 0 bases, 6 bases remained unmatched. Germline V gene lookup returns CDR1 MDHEN and CDR2 SYDVKM. This CDR3 is CASHRGGATNEKLFF. CDR3 DNA sequence: TGTGCCAGCCACAGGGGAGGCGCAACTAATGAAAAACTGTTTTTT.

This clone turned up a few times. The chain is built from TRBV7-2 and TRBJ1-3; D is unresolved. Trimming removed 4 bases at V and 3 bases at J, with 10 bases between. Germline V gene lookup returns CDR1 SGHTA and CDR2 FQGNSA. This CDR3 has 14 amino acids. The DNA for the CDR3 is TGTGCCAGCAGCTCATCCTTTTATGGAAACACCATATATTTT. Translating gives CASSSSFYGNTIYF.

The CDR3 is CASSQGGSSGANVLTF. The CDR3 DNA reads as TGCGCCAGTTCGCAGGGGGGTAGCTCTGGGGCCAACGTCCTGACTTTC. This chain joins TRBV5-1 and TRBJ2-6; tentatively, D is TRBD1 (7 bases). Trimming removed 8 bases from V and 0 bases from J, with 15 bases in between. Germline V CDR1 and CDR2: SGHRS, YFSETQ. The CDR3 is made up of 16 amino acids.

The chain links TRBV18 to TRBJ1-6; 9 bases are shared with TRBD1. Germline V gene data show CDR1 as KGHSH and CDR2 as LQKENI. The CDR3 has 14 residues. Trimming cost V 6 bases and J 7 bases; bases outside gene matches: 4. DNA of the CDR3: TGTGCCAGCTCCGAGACAGGGGGGAATTCACCCCTCCACTTT. Protein: CASSETGGNSPLHF.

The chain employs TRBV2 and TRBJ2-1; no definite D call. Trimming pared 1 base from V and 5 bases from J, leaving 9 bases between. The V gene's germline CDR1 is SNHLY and CDR2 FYNNEI. The CDR3 extends over 14 amino acids. The DNA for the CDR3 is TGTGCCAGCAGTGAAGTCGGCCGGAACAATGAGCAGTTCTTC. It specifies CASSEVGRNNEQFF.

The chain links TRBV7-9 to TRBJ1-5; 10 bases are shared with TRBD1. Germline loops: CDR1 SEHNR, CDR2 FQNEAQ (reference sequence). V shed 6 bases, J shed 7 bases, and the junction held 9 bases outside the gene matches. The CDR3 is made up of 15 amino acids. The CDR3 here is CASSSGTGVAQPQHF. The CDR3 region has the DNA TGTGCCAGCAGTTCCGGGACAGGGGTGGCCCAGCCCCAGCATTTT. Based on the CDR3 plus reference TRBV7-9 and TRBJ1-5, the full variable domain is DTGVSQNPRHKITKRGQNVTFRCDPISEHNRLYWYRQTLGQGPEFLTYFQNEAQLEKSRLLSDRFSAERPKGSFSTLEIQRTEQGDSAMYLCASSSGTGVAQPQHFGDGTRLSIL.

Within the sample, this clone is medium-sized (0.01 to 0.1%). The gene calls are TRBV20-1 and TRBJ2-1, with 12 bases identical to TRBD2. The CDR3 sequence is 11 residues long. Germline V gives CDR1 DFQATT, CDR2 SNEGSKA (reference sequence). The ends lost 3 bases at V and 13 bases at J; junction bases unmatched: 1. For the CDR3, the DNA is TGCAGTGCTAGGACTAGCGGGGGACAGTTCTTC. This sequence encodes CSARTSGGQFF.

A note on this clone: The same CDR3 also results from other DNA sequences found in this sample. The chain recombines TRBV5-6 with TRBJ2-7; D ambiguous. Germline loops: CDR1 SGHDT, CDR2 YYEEEE. The CDR3 has 13 amino acids. Trimming cost V 4 bases and J 2 bases, with 10 bases left between them. This CDR3 reads CASSLGPTYEQYF. CDR3 in DNA: TGTGCCAGCAGCCTCGGACCAACCTACGAGCAGTACTTC.

V and J are TRBV6-1 and TRBJ1-3; D unresolved. The V gene lost 0 bases and the J gene lost 2 bases, with 8 bases spanning the gap. CDR3 length: 15 residues. Germline V CDR1 and CDR2: MNHNS, SASEGT. CDR3 in DNA: TGTGCCAGCAGTGAAGCGCTTCATACTGGAAACACCATATATTTT. Translated, it gives CASSEALHTGNTIYF.

The CDR3 coding sequence is TGTGCCAGCAGCTCCGCCCAGGACCTAAATAATCACTACACCTTC. Protein product: CASSSAQDLNNHYTF. The J gene is TRBJ1-2, the V gene TRBV7-9; no clear D. The CDR3 consists of 15 residues. V gave up 4 bases and J gave up 10 bases, with 22 bases separating them. Germline V gene data show CDR1 as SEHNR and CDR2 as FQNEAQ (reference sequence).

The rearrangement uses TRBV7-9 and TRBJ1-6; possible D gene TRBD1, 6 bases. This CDR3 contains 16 residues. From germline, CDR1 is SEHNR and CDR2 FQNEAQ (reference sequence). V lost 6 bases and J 6 bases, leaving 18 bases between the germline ends. The CDR3 DNA sequence: TGTGCCAGCAGTTCTGGGAGGGGGGAATTTAATTCACCCCTCCACTTT. Translating gives CASSSGRGEFNSPLHF.

V and J are TRBV27 and TRBJ2-3, with D maybe TRBD1 (6 bases). V lost 0 bases to trimming and J lost 1 base, with 11 bases between them. There are 16 residues in the CDR3. Germline loops: CDR1 MNHEY, CDR2 SMNVEV (reference sequence). The CDR3 DNA sequence: TGTGCCAGCAGTTTATCGAATCAGGGGCGCACAGATACGCAGTATTTT. This codes for CASSLSNQGRTDTQYF.

This clone was seen once. This chain joins TRBV9 and TRBJ2-1; 8 nucleotides agree with TRBD1. The germline V gene has CDR1 SGDLS and CDR2 YYNGEE. The J segment lost 9 bases and the V segment lost 3 bases, leaving 17 bases of the junction unmatched. The CDR3 extends over 17 amino acids. The CDR3 is CASSATRGQGYHTEQFF. Written as DNA, the CDR3 is TGTGCCAGCAGCGCCACTCGAGGACAGGGTTATCACACTGAGCAGTTCTTC.

This clone has a handful of counts. This chain links TRBV2 with TRBJ2-2, with D maybe TRBD1 (5 bases). Deletions cut 2 bases from V and 7 bases from J, with 11 bases between. CDR3 length: 14 residues. Germline lookup yields CDR1 SNHLY and CDR2 FYNNEI. The chain's CDR3 is CASSERPGLGELFF. The CDR3 DNA follows: TGTGCCAGCAGTGAACGCCCAGGGCTCGGGGAGCTGTTTTTT.

V is TRBV11-2 and J is TRBJ2-3; 11 bases are a match to TRBD2. Germline V CDR1 and CDR2: SGHAT, FQNNGV. The V segment lost 0 bases and the J segment 0 bases; nucleotides outside the gene matches: 11. This CDR3 spans 20 amino acids. The CDR3 spells CASSLDWPSGGLTSTDTQYF. The CDR3 nucleotides are TGTGCCAGCAGCTTAGATTGGCCTAGCGGGGGGCTTACTAGCACAGATACGCAGTATTTT.

V gene TRBV12-5 combines with J gene TRBJ1-2; 9 bases line up with TRBD1. Trimming cost V 1 base and J 7 bases; bases outside gene matches: 10. The CDR3 covers 16 residues. Germline V gene data show CDR1 as LGHNT and CDR2 as FRNRAP. The CDR3 coding sequence is TGTGCTAGTGGTTTGGCACCGGGACAGGGAGTTGGTGGCTACACCTTC. It codes for CASGLAPGQGVGGYTF.

The chain is built from TRBV6-5 and TRBJ2-7; 10 bases agree with TRBD1. The germline gives CDR1 MNHEY, CDR2 SVGAGI. With 5 bases clipped from V and 3 bases from J, the junction kept 4 bases outside the gene matches. The CDR3 loop spans 14 amino acids. DNA of the CDR3: TGTGCCAGCAGTGCCGGGACAGGGGTCTACGAGCAGTACTTC. Protein product: CASSAGTGVYEQYF.

V and J are TRBV7-2 and TRBJ1-2; D gene uncertain. The CDR3 runs to 14 residues. Germline CDR1 reads SGHTA; CDR2 reads FQGNSA. V gave up 5 bases and J gave up 4 bases, with 14 bases separating them. CDR3 coding DNA: TGTGCCAGCAGCCTGGACGGAGACCTCTATGGCTACACCTTC. Its translation is CASSLDGDLYGYTF.

This chain links TRBV5-5 with TRBJ2-3; 9 bases are a match to TRBD1. The trim removed 4 bases at V and 0 bases at J, leaving 6 bases unmatched. Per the germline V gene, CDR1 is SGHKS and CDR2 is YYEKEE (reference sequence). The CDR3 runs 16 residues. For the CDR3, the DNA is TGTGCCAGCAGCATGGTGGGGACAGGGAGCACAGATACGCAGTATTTT. Translated, it gives CASSMVGTGSTDTQYF.

The V gene is TRBV19, the J gene TRBJ1-1; tentative D call: TRBD1 (6 bases). V was clipped by 1 base and J by 10 bases, with 16 bases between them. The CDR3 spans 14 residues. Germline V gene sequence: CDR1 LNHDA, CDR2 SQIVND (reference sequence). As DNA, the CDR3 is TGTGCCAGTAGTATAGCCTCGGGGGCAGGTGGAGCTTTCTTT. Its protein product is CASSIASGAGGAFF.